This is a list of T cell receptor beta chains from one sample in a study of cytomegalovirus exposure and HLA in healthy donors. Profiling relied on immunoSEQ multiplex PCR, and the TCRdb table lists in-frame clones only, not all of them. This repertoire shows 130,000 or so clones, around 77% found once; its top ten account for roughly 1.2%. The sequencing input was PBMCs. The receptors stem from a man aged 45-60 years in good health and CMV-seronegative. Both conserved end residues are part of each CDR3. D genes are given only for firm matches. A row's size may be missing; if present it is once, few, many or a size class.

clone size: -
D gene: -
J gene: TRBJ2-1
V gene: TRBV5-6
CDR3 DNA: TGTGCCAGCAGCCTAGACAGGAGCTCCTACAATGAGCAGTTCTTC
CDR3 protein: CASSLDRSSYNEQFF

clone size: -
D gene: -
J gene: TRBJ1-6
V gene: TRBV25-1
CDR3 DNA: TGTGCCAGCTGTCCCGGGACATATAATTCACCCCTCCACTTT
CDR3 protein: CASCPGTYNSPLHF

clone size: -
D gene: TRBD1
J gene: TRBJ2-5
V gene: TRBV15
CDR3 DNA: TGTGCCACCAGCGGCGAGACAGGGGGCGCGGGGGAGACCCAGTACTTC
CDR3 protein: CATSGETGGAGETQYF

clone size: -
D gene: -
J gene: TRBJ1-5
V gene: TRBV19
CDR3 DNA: TGTGCCAGTAGTTGGGGGGTATCAGGCAATCAGCCCCAGCATTTT
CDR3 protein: CASSWGVSGNQPQHF

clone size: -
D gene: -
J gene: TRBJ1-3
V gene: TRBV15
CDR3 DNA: TGTGCCACCAGCAGCGGAGGGACGGCCGGAAACACCATATATTTT
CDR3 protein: CATSSGGTAGNTIYF

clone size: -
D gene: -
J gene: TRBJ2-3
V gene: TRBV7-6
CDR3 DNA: TGTGCCAGCAGCCCCCAACTAGGGTCGGCAGATACGCAGTATTTT
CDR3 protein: CASSPQLGSADTQYF

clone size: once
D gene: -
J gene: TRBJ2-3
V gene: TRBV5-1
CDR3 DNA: TGCGCCAGCTACACGGCCGGGTCTGGCACAGATACGCAGTATTTT
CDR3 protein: CASYTAGSGTDTQYF

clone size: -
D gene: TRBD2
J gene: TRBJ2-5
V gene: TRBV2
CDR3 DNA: TGTGCCAGCACCTCGAGCGGGAGGGCCACACAAGAGACCCAGTACTTC
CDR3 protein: CASTSSGRATQETQYF

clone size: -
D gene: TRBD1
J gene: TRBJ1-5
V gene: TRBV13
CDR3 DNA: TGTGCCAGCAGCCGCGGACAGGGCGCGCCCCAGCATTTT
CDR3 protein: CASSRGQGAPQHF

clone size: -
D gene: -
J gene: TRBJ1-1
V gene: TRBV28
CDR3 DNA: TGTGCCAGCAGTTCCGAATTGGCTGTTACTGAAGCTTTCTTT
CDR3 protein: CASSSELAVTEAFF

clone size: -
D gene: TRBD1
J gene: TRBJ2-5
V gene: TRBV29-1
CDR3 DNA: TGCAGCGTTGGTTCTGCGGGGACAGGGGAGGTAGAGACCCAGTACTTC
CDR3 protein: CSVGSAGTGEVETQYF

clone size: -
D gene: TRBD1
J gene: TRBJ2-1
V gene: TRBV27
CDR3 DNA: TGTGCCAGCAGCCCGGACAGGTTACGATCCTACAATGAGCAGTTCTTC
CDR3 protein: CASSPDRLRSYNEQFF

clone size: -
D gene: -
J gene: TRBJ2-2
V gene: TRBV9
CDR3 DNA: TGTGCCAGCAGCGTAGTTCAGGCCAACGGGGAGCTGTTTTTT
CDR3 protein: CASSVVQANGELFF

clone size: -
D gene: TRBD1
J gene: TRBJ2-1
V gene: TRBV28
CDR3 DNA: TGTGCCAGCAGTTTATCCCGGGACAGGTACAATGAGCAGTTCTTC
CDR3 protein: CASSLSRDRYNEQFF

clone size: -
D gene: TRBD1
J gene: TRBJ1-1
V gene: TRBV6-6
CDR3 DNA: TGTGCCAGCAGTCTCTCCGGGACAGGGGGCACTGAAGCTTTCTTT
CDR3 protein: CASSLSGTGGTEAFF

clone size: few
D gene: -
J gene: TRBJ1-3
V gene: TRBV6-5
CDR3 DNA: TGTGCCAGCAGACCAGGCTCTGGAAACACCATATATTTT
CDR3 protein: CASRPGSGNTIYF

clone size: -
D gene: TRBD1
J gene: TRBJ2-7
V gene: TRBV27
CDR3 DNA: TGTGCCAGCAGTACCACCGGGACAGGGACCTACGAGCAGTACTTC
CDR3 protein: CASSTTGTGTYEQYF

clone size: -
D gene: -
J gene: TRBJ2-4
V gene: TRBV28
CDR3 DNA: TGTGCCAGCAGTTCACCGGAGCGGGCACCAAGAAAAAACATTCAGTACTTC
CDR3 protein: CASSSPERAPRKNIQYF

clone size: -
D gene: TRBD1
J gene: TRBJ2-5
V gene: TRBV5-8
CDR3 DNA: TGTGCCAGCAGCCCGGGCAGGGGACAGAACCAAGAGACCCAGTACTTC
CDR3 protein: CASSPGRGQNQETQYF

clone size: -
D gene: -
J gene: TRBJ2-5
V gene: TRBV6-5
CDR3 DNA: TGTGCCAGCAGTTACTCGGACAGAGAGACCCAGTACTTC
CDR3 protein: CASSYSDRETQYF

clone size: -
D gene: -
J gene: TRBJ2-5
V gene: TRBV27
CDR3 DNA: TGTGCCAGCAGTTTAACGGGAGCTCCCCAAGAGACCCAGTACTTC
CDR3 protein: CASSLTGAPQETQYF

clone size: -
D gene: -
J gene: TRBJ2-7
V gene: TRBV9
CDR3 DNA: TGTGCCAGCAGCGTAGGGGGGCAGCCCCAAGCCGAGCAGTACTTC
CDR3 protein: CASSVGGQPQAEQYF

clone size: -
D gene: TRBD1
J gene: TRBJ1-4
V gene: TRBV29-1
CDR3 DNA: TGCAGCGTGGCGAAGGGGACAGGGCCGGAAAAACTGTTTTTT
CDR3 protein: CSVAKGTGPEKLFF

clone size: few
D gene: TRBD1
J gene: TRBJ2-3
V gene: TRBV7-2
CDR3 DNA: TGTGCCAGCAGCCGGACAGGGGGCACAGATACGCAGTATTTT
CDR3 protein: CASSRTGGTDTQYF

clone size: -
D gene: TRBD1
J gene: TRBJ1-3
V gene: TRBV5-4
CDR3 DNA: TGTGCCAGCAGCTTGGACAGGGGTGCCATATATTTT
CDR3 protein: CASSLDRGAIYF

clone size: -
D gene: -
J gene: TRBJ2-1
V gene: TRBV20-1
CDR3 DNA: TGCAGTGCTAGACGAGTAAATGAGCAGTTCTTC
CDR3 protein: CSARRVNEQFF

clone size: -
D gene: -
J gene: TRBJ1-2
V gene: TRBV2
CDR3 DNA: TGTGCCAGCAGTGTCGGGGGGGACTATGGCTACACCTTC
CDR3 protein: CASSVGGDYGYTF

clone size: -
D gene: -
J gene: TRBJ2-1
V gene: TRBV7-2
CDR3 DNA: TGTGCCAGCAGCCTGGACAGATCCTACAATGAGCAGTTCTTC
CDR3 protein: CASSLDRSYNEQFF

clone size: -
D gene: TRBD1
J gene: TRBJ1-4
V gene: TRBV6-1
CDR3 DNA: TGTGCCAGCAGTAGGGACAGGAGGGAAAAACTGTTTTTT
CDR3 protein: CASSRDRREKLFF

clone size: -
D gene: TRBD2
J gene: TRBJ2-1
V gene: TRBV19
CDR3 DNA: TGTGCCAGTAGCGCTAGCGGGAACTCCTACAATGAGCAGTTCTTC
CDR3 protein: CASSASGNSYNEQFF

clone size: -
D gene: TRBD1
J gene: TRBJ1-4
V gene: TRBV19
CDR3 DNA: TGTGCCAGTAGTGTGGGGACAGTCATCTATAATGAAAAACTGTTTTTT
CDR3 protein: CASSVGTVIYNEKLFF

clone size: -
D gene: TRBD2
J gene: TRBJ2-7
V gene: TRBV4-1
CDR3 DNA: TGCGCCAGCAGCCAAGGGGGGGGACTAGCGGGTGCCTACGAGCAGTACTTC
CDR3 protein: CASSQGGGLAGAYEQYF

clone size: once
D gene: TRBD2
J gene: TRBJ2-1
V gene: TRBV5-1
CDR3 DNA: TGCGCCAGCACCCAGACTAGCGGGAGGGCAGTTGAGCAGTTCTTC
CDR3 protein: CASTQTSGRAVEQFF

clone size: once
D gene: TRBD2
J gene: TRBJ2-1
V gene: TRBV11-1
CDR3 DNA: TGTGCCAGCAGCCCAGGACTAGCGGGAACTGGAGACAATGAGCAGTTCTTC
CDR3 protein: CASSPGLAGTGDNEQFF

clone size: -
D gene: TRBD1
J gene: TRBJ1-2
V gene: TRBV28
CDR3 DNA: TGTGCCAGCAGGACCGGGACAGGGGACTATGGCTACACCTTC
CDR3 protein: CASRTGTGDYGYTF

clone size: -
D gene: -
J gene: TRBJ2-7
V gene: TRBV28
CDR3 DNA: TGTGCCAGCAGTTCTCCCGCCCGAGGGGAGCAGTACTTC
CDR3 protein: CASSSPARGEQYF

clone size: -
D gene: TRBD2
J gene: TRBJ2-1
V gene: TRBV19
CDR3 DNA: TGTGCCAGTAGTATCGCTAGCGGGAGGGCCGTAGATGAGCAGTTCTTC
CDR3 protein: CASSIASGRAVDEQFF

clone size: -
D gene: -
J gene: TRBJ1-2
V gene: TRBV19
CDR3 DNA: TGTGCCAGTAGCCACGGGGGGCTCTATGGCTACACCTTC
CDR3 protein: CASSHGGLYGYTF

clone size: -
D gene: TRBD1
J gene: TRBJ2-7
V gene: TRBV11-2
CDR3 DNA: TGTGCCAGCAGCTTAACAGGGGGCTACGAGCAGTACTTC
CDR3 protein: CASSLTGGYEQYF

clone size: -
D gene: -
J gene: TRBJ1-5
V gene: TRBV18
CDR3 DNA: TGTGCCAGCTCGCGGACAGCGAACAATCAGCCCCAGCATTTT
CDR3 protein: CASSRTANNQPQHF

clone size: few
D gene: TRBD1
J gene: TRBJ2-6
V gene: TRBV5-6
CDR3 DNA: TGTGCCAGCAGCTACAGGGGATCTGGGGCCAACGTCCTGACTTTC
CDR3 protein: CASSYRGSGANVLTF

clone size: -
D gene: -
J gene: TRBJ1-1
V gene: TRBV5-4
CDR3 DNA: TGTGCCAGCAAGGCAGGGAACACTGAAGCTTTCTTT
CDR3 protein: CASKAGNTEAFF

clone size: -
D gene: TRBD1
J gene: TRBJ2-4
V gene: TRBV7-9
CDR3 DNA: TGTGCCAGCAGCCCTAGGACAGGGACGGGAGACATTCAGTACTTC
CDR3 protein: CASSPRTGTGDIQYF

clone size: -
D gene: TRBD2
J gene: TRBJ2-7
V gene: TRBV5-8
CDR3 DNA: TGTGCCAGCAGCTGGACTAGGGCGGGGACTCCCTACGAGCAGTACTTC
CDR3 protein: CASSWTRAGTPYEQYF

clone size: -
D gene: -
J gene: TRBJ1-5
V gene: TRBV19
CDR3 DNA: TGTGCCAGTAGTTTTAGGGTCAGGGTGGGCAATCAGCCCCAGCATTTT
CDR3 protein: CASSFRVRVGNQPQHF

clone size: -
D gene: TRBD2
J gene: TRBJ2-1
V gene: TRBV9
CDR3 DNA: TGTGCCAGCAGCGTCGGGACTAGCGGGGCCTACAATGAGCAGTTCTTC
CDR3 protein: CASSVGTSGAYNEQFF

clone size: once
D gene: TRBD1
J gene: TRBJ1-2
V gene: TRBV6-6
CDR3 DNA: TGTGCCAGCAGGAGACCGGGACAGGGGTCTGGCTACACCTTC
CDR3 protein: CASRRPGQGSGYTF

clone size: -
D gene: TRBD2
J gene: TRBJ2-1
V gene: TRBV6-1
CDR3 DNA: TGTGCCAGCAGTGAAATTGGGCTTTGGGCTAGCGGGAGGGCTAATGAGCAGTTCTTC
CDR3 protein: CASSEIGLWASGRANEQFF

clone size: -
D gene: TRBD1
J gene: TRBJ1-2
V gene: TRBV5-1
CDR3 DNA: TGCGCCAGCAGCTCCGACAGGGCCGCTCCTAACTATGGCTACACCTTC
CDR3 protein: CASSSDRAAPNYGYTF

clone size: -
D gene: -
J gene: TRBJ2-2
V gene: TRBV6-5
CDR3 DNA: TGTGCCAGCAGTGCCGAAACAACGAACACCGGGGAGCTGTTTTTT
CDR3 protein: CASSAETTNTGELFF

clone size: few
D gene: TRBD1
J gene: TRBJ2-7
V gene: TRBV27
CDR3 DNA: TGTGCCAGCAAATCCTCGGGACAGATCCCCTACGAGCAGTACTTC
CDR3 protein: CASKSSGQIPYEQYF

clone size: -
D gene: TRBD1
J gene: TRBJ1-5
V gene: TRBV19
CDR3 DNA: TGTGCCAGTAGTCTGGGACAGGGAACGAGTACTCAGCCCCAGCATTTT
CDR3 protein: CASSLGQGTSTQPQHF

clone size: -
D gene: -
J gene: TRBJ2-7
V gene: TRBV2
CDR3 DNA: TGTGCCAGCCGCAACAAACCGGAGCAGTACTTC
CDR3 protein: CASRNKPEQYF

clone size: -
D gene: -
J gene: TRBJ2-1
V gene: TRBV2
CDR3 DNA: TGTGCCAGCAGGGTACAAAGCTCCTACAATGAGCAGTTCTTC
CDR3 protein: CASRVQSSYNEQFF

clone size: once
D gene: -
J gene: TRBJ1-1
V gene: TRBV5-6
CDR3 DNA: TGTGCCAGCAGCTTGAAAGGGGCGAACACTGAAGCTTTCTTT
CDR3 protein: CASSLKGANTEAFF

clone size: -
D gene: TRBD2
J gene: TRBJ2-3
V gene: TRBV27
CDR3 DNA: TGTGCCAGCAGTTTTAGCGGGATCAAGGATACGCAGTATTTT
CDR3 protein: CASSFSGIKDTQYF

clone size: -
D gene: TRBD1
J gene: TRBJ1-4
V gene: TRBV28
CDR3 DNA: TGTGCCAGCTTGGGACAGGGAAACGAAAAACTGTTTTTT
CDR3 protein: CASLGQGNEKLFF

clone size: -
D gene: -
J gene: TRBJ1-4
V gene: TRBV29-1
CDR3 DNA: TGCAGTTACAGGGCAACTAATGAAAAACTGTTTTTT
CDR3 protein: CSYRATNEKLFF

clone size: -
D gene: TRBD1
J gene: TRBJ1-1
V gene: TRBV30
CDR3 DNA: TGTGCCTGGAGTTTCGGGACAGCTGGCACTGAAGCTTTCTTT
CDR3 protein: CAWSFGTAGTEAFF